Presented here are 2 T cell receptor beta chains from one specimen sequenced in a study of cytomegalovirus exposure and HLA in healthy donors. The assay was immunoSEQ multiplex PCR, and TCRdb's table has in-frame clones only and misses some. The table includes roughly 150,000 clones, less than 90% detected once. Material for sequencing was PBMCs. These receptors were collected from a woman aged 25 to 39 in good health and CMV-seronegative.

This clone was counted only a few times. The V call is TRBV5-1, the J call TRBJ1-5; D possibly corresponds to TRBD1 (5 bases). The CDR3 has 14 residues. V was clipped by 0 bases and J by 3 bases, with 7 bases between them. Germline V gene lookup returns CDR1 SGHRS and CDR2 YFSETQ. The CDR3 nucleotides are TGCGCCAGCAGCTTGGTGGGGCTCAATCAGCCCCAGCATTTT. This gives the protein CASSLVGLNQPQHF. The entire variable domain, with the rest obtained from reference TRBV5-1 and TRBJ1-5, is as follows: KAGVTQTPRYLIKTRGQQVTLSCSPISGHRSVSWYQQTPGQGLQFLFEYFSETQRNKGNFPGRFSGRQFSNSRSEMNVSTLELGDSALYLCASSLVGLNQPQHFGDGTRLSIL.

This chain joins TRBV27 and TRBJ1-6; possibly TRBD1 for D (6 bases). CDR3 length: 16 residues. From germline, CDR1 is MNHEY and CDR2 SMNVEV (reference sequence). Trimming shortened V by 4 bases and J by 7 bases, and 17 bases separated the two germline ends. CDR3 region: CASSSGAGRINSPLHF. The DNA for the CDR3 is TGTGCCAGCAGTTCAGGGGCGGGCAGGATAAATTCACCCCTCCACTTT.